Shown below are 4 T cell receptor beta chains from a single sample sequenced in a study of cytomegalovirus exposure and HLA in healthy donors. The PCR ran on 60 Vbeta and 13 Jbeta primers. Assay: immunoSEQ multiplex PCR; the TCRdb copy retains only in-frame clones and omits some. The sample contains 87,000 or so clones, around 64% of which appear only once. The source material was PBMCs. These TCRs come from a man in his 60s in good health and CMV-seronegative.

The V call is TRBV6-1, the J call TRBJ1-5; weak D call: TRBD1 (5 bases). The CDR3 is 14 residues long. The germline V and J ends were trimmed by 6 bases and 3 bases, with 12 bases remaining between them. Per germline, CDR1 MNHNS and CDR2 SASEGT. For the CDR3, the DNA is TGTGCCAGCAGCCGCGACAGAAACAATCAGCCCCAGCATTTT. Amino acids: CASSRDRNNQPQHF.

This chain uses TRBV7-3 with TRBJ2-2, with 8 bases aligning to TRBD1. The CDR3 loop spans 16 amino acids. Germline trimming cut 1 base from V and 6 bases from J; bases unmatched to any gene: 7. The germline V gene has CDR1 SGHTA and CDR2 FQGTGA. The CDR3: CASSLNGQGLAGELFF. CDR3 DNA: TGTGCCAGCAGCTTAAATGGACAGGGTTTAGCCGGGGAGCTGTTTTTT.

The chain joins TRBV5-4 to TRBJ2-7, with a weak D call TRBD2 (6 bases). V was shortened by 0 bases and J by 2 bases, with 9 bases between the two germline ends. Looked up from germline, CDR1 is SGHNT and CDR2 is YYREEE (reference sequence). The CDR3 has 14 amino acids. CDR3 amino acids: CASSLVAGTYEQYF. Written as DNA, the CDR3 is TGTGCCAGCAGCTTGGTTGCGGGAACCTACGAGCAGTACTTC.

The chain employs TRBV18 and TRBJ1-6; D not resolved. Trimming stripped 2 bases from V and 8 bases from J, with 13 bases between. From germline, CDR1 is KGHSH and CDR2 LQKENI. This CDR3 is 15 amino acids long. The DNA of the CDR3 is TGTGCCAGCTCACCAGTGCTGTCTAATGATTCACCCCTCCACTTT. It translates to CASSPVLSNDSPLHF.